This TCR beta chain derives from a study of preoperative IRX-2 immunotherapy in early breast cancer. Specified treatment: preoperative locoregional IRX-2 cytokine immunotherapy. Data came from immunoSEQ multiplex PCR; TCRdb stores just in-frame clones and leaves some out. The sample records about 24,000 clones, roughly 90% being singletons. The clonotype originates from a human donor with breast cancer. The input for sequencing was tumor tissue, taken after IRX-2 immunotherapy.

The CDR3 region is CASSVGRGGARSYNEQFF. As DNA, the CDR3 is TGTGCCAGCAGCGTAGGGCGCGGGGGGGCCAGATCCTACAATGAGCAGTTCTTC. The rearrangement links TRBV9 to TRBJ2-1; 9 nucleotides line up with TRBD2. The CDR3 is made up of 18 amino acids. Germline V gives CDR1 SGDLS, CDR2 YYNGEE. Trimming at V came to 0 bases and at J to 1 base, leaving 8 bases not matched to a gene.